This TCR beta chain was obtained from a study of OX40 agonist ivuxolimab in advanced cancers. Study context: Those treated in dose escalation had hepatocellular carcinoma, melanoma, renal cell cancer or head and neck cancer.

Trimming took off 7 bases at V and 4 bases at J, with 23 bases between the two ends. This CDR3 region has 16 residues. Germline assignment: CDR1 SGHNT and CDR2 YYREEE (reference sequence). Assay used: immunoSEQ multiplex PCR; TCRdb lists only in-frame clones, some missing. The table records tens of thousands of clones, 80% of them present only once. Blood got drawn at baseline, again on cycle 4 day 1, and then on cycle 7 day 1. Source: CD4+ or CD8+ T cells sorted from blood, taken in a trial of the OX40 agonist ivuxolimab. The V gene is TRBV5-4, the J gene TRBJ1-1, with a tentative D call TRBD1 (5 bases). The receptor was derived from an adult with an advanced solid tumor such as melanoma, head and neck, liver or kidney cancer. CDR3: CASAQSAGGDGTEAFF. The CDR3 DNA reads as TGTGCCAGCGCACAATCGGCGGGGGGGGATGGCACTGAAGCTTTCTTT. The entire variable domain, with the rest obtained from reference TRBV5-4 and TRBJ1-1, is as follows: ETGVTQSPTHLIKTRGQQVTLRCSSQSGHNTVSWYQQALGQGPQFIFQYYREEENGRGNFPPRFSGLQFPNYSSELNVNALELDDSALYLCASAQSAGGDGTEAFFGQGTRLTVV.